This T cell receptor (beta chain) was sequenced during a study of shared clonotypes between healthy human individuals. Profiling relied on immunoSEQ multiplex PCR, and the TCRdb table lists in-frame clones only, not all of them. The table records some 690,000 clones, about 90% of them present only once. Specimen: memory CD8+ T cells from PBMCs. Documented subset: CD45RO+ cells pooled with CCR7-negative TemRA cells. The TCR comes from a man aged 18 to 35 in good health. Some clones in this sample may be carry-over from other donors' samples.

In DNA form, the CDR3 reads TGTGCCAGCAGTCCCGACAGGGACCCCTACAATGAGCAGTTCTTC. The encoded protein is CASSPDRDPYNEQFF. This sequence joins TRBV6-6 and TRBJ2-1; 7 bases map to TRBD1. The CDR3 is made up of 15 amino acids. With V trimmed by 5 bases and J by 2 bases, 6 bases remained unmatched. CDR1 is MNHNY, CDR2 SVGAGI, per germline (reference sequence).